These 2 T cell receptor beta chains were sequenced from one sample in a study of cytomegalovirus exposure and HLA in healthy donors. PCR amplification relied on 60 Vbeta primers (plus 13 Jbeta primers). The method was immunoSEQ multiplex PCR; TCRdb's version includes in-frame clones alone and lacks a portion of them. Among some 150,000 clones listed, 75% to 90% were seen once. Material: PBMCs. These receptors came from a woman in her 30s in good health and CMV-seronegative.

This clone was counted a few times. The gene calls are TRBV7-6 and TRBJ1-1; D is perhaps TRBD1 (6 bases). The CDR3 loop spans 15 amino acids. Germline V gene lookup returns CDR1 SGHVS and CDR2 FNYEAQ. V lost 2 bases and J 0 bases, leaving 10 bases between the germline ends. The CDR3 DNA reads as TGTGCCAGCAGCTTACAGGGGCTAGTGAACACTGAAGCTTTCTTT. As protein: CASSLQGLVNTEAFF. Filled out from reference TRBV7-6 and TRBJ1-1, the complete variable domain reads GAGVSQSPRYKVTKRGQDVALRCDPISGHVSLYWYRQALGQGPEFLTYFNYEAQQDKSGLPNDRFSAERPEGSISTLTIQRTEQRDSAMYRCASSLQGLVNTEAFFGQGTRLTVV.

The chain uses TRBV6-1 and TRBJ1-3; TRBD1 might be the D (5 bases). V was trimmed by 4 bases and J by 0 bases, leaving 10 bases between them. The CDR3 runs to 15 residues. CDR1 and CDR2 from the germline V gene are MNHNS and SASEGT. This CDR3 is CASSVDRHSGNTIYF. CDR3 nucleotides: TGTGCCAGCAGTGTAGACAGACACTCTGGAAACACCATATATTTT.